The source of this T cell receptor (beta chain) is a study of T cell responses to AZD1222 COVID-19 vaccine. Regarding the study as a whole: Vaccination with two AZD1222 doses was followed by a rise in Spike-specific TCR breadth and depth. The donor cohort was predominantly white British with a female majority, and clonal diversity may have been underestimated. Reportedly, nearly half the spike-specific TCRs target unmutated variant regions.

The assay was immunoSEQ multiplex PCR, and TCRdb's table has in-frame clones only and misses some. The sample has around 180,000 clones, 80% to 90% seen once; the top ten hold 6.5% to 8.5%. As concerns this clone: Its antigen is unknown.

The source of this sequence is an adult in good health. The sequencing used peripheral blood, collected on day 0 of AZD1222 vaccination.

The CDR3 spells CASTTNTGELFF. The CDR3, as DNA: TGTGCCAGCACGACGAACACCGGGGAGCTGTTTTTT. J is TRBJ2-2 and V is TRBV27; D is unresolved. The CDR3 is 12 residues long. V was pared by 7 bases and J by 0 bases, with 3 bases between. Per germline, CDR1 MNHEY and CDR2 SMNVEV (reference sequence).